The following is a TCR beta chain sequence with its context. Antigen unknown. The entry originates in a study of cytomegalovirus exposure and HLA in healthy donors. The CDR3 totals 13 residues. Trimming shortened V by 2 bases and J by 0 bases, and 3 bases separated the two germline ends. The germline gives CDR1 SGHTS, CDR2 YDEGEE. With 60 Vbeta and 13 Jbeta primers, the PCR was carried out. This table comes from immunoSEQ multiplex PCR, and its TCRdb copy is limited to in-frame clones, with some not included. This repertoire shows around 140,000 clones, 60% to 80% found once; its top ten account for less than 5%. Study-wide findings and caveats: The authors later found HLA-associated TCR beta chains more clonally expanded than equally common others. A later look showed TCR association rates differing by HLA locus, highest for DRB1 and lowest for HLA-C.

The receptor comes from a man in his fifties or sixties in good health and CMV-seropositive. The sample consisted of PBMCs. This chain connects TRBV5-8 to TRBJ1-5; no clear D. DNA for the CDR3: TGTGCCAGCAGCTTCTCTAGCAATCAGCCCCAGCATTTT. Protein product: CASSFSSNQPQHF.